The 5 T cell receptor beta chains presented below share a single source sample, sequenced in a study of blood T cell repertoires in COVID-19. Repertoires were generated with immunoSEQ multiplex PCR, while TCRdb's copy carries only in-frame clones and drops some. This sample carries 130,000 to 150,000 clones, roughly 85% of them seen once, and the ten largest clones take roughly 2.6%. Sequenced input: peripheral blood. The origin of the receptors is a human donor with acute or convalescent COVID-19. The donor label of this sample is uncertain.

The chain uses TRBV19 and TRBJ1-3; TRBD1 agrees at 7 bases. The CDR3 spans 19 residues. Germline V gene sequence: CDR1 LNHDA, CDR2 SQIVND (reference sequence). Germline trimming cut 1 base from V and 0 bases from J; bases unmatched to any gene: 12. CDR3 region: CASSIAPPWTGDSGNTIYF. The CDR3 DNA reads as TGTGCCAGTAGTATAGCCCCCCCCTGGACAGGAGACTCTGGAAACACCATATATTTT. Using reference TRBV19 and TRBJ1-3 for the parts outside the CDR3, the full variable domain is DGGITQSPKYLFRKEGQNVTLSCEQNLNHDAMYWYRQDPGQGLRLIYYSQIVNDFQKGDIAEGYSVSREKKESFPLTVTSAQKNPTAFYLCASSIAPPWTGDSGNTIYFGEGSWLTVV.

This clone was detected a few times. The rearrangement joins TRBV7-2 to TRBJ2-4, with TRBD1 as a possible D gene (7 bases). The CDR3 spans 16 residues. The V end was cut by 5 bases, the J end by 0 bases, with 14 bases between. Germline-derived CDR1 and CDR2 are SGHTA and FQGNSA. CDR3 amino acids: CASSHAGGLAKNIQYF. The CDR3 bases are TGTGCCAGCAGCCACGCAGGGGGGTTAGCCAAAAACATTCAGTACTTC.

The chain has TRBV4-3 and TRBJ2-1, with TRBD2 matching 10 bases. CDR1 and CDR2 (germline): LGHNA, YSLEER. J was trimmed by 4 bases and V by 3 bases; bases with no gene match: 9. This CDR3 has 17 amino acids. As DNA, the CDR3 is TGCGCCAGCAGCCACGGTTCCGGGACTAGCGTTTACAATGAGCAGTTCTTC. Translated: CASSHGSGTSVYNEQFF.

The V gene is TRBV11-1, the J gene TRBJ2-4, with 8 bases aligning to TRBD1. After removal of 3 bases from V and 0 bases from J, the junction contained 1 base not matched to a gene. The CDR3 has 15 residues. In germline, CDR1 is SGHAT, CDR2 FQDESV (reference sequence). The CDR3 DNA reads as TGTGCCAGCAGCTTCACAGGGGGAGCCAAAAACATTCAGTACTTC. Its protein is CASSFTGGAKNIQYF.

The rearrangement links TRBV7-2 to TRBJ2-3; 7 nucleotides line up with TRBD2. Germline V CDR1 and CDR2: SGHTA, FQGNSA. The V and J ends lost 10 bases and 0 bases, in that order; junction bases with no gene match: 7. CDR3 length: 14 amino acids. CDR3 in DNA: TGTGCCACTACCCCGGGGGGTAGCACAGATACGCAGTATTTT. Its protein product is CATTPGGSTDTQYF.